The TCR beta chain under discussion was sequenced for a study of shared clonotypes between healthy human individuals. Overall study findings and caveats: Sampling covered nothing but blood. Tissue TCR repertoires likely differ from those found in blood. Some naive CD4 clonotypes, roughly 5%, turned up in common across a handful of donors.

The CDR3 totals 15 residues. CDR1 is SGHAT, CDR2 FQDESV, per germline (reference sequence). The J segment lost 7 bases and the V segment lost 6 bases, leaving 15 bases of the junction unmatched. Sorted-subset replicate PCR reactions were performed with 150 to 200 ng DNA, corresponding to tens of thousands of T cell genomes. Some clones are missing from TCRdb's copy, which holds only in-frame ones; the method was immunoSEQ multiplex PCR. The sample carries about 820,000 clones, 80% to 95% recorded once. On this clone: Its specificity is unknown.

The naive CD8 fraction comprised CD45RO-negative cells positively selected for CCR7 and excluded terminally differentiated effector memory CD45RA+ cells. Within Nashville, Tennessee resided all donors, each a Caucasian adult. The clonotype was recovered from a man aged 30 to 45 in good health. V gene TRBV11-1 combines with J gene TRBJ2-7; 7 positions match TRBD2. The sequencing input was naive CD8+ T cells sorted from blood. The CDR3 coding sequence is TGTGCCAGCAGTTTTCTTCTGGGGGGGTCTGAAGAGCAGTACTTC. Translating gives CASSFLLGGSEEQYF.